Listed below are T cell receptor beta chains from one sample, sequenced in a study of cytomegalovirus exposure and HLA in healthy donors. The protocol was immunoSEQ multiplex PCR, while the TCRdb copy is restricted to in-frame clones and leaves out a portion. The data show 71,000 or so clones, around 95% seen once. The source material was PBMCs. The receptors were sampled from a young man in good health and CMV-seropositive. Both conserved end residues are part of each CDR3. The D gene is left open where the match is weak. Size tells how often a clone was seen (once, few, many) or the class of an expanded clone, and some rows leave it out.

size,J,D,V,DNA,CDR3
few,TRBJ2-3,-,TRBV2,TGTGCCAGCAGTCCCTATCTCGACAGTGCAGATACGCAGTATTTT,CASSPYLDSADTQYF
-,TRBJ2-7,TRBD2,TRBV19,TGTGCCAGTAGTATTTATTCTAGCGGATCTTACGAGCAGTACTTC,CASSIYSSGSYEQYF
-,TRBJ2-2,-,TRBV15,TGTGCCAGTCGACAGAACACCGGGGAGCTGTTTTTT,CASRQNTGELFF
-,TRBJ2-7,TRBD2,TRBV7-2,TGTGCCAGCAGCTTCAGACTAGCTACCTACGAGCAGTACTTC,CASSFRLATYEQYF
-,TRBJ2-6,-,TRBV11-2,TGTGCCAGCAGTTCTTCCTACTCTGGGGCCAACGTCCTGACTTTC,CASSSSYSGANVLTF
-,TRBJ2-7,-,TRBV19,TGTGCCAGTAGTGCCGGACAGAGAACCTACGAGCAGTACTTC,CASSAGQRTYEQYF
-,TRBJ2-5,TRBD2,TRBV4-2,TGTGCCAGCAGCCAAGATCAGAGCGGGGGGCAAGAGACCCAGTACTTC,CASSQDQSGGQETQYF
-,TRBJ2-3,-,TRBV5-1,TGCGCCAGCAGCTTAAGCGGGCTGGGTAGCACAGATACGCAGTATTTT,CASSLSGLGSTDTQYF
-,TRBJ2-1,TRBD1,TRBV5-1,TGCGCCAGCAGTCGATCCGGGACAGGGCAATGGGATGAGCAGTTCTTC,CASSRSGTGQWDEQFF
few,TRBJ1-1,-,TRBV9,TGTGCCAGCAGCGTAGTTAGGAACACTGAAGCTTTCTTT,CASSVVRNTEAFF
-,TRBJ2-2,TRBD1,TRBV4-1,TGCGCCAGCAGCCCCAGGGGGCCCCCTACGAGCACCGGGGAGCTGTTTTTT,CASSPRGPPTSTGELFF
-,TRBJ1-1,-,TRBV12-5,TGTGCTAGTGGGGGAGAGGGAACTGAAGCTTTCTTT,CASGGEGTEAFF
-,TRBJ2-7,-,TRBV28,TGTGCCAGCAGGGGGGGGCCGGGGATTACCTACGAGCAGTACTTC,CASRGGPGITYEQYF
-,TRBJ2-7,TRBD2,TRBV27,TGTGCCAGCAGTCCGCGGACTAGCGGGATCTACGAGCAGTACTTC,CASSPRTSGIYEQYF
-,TRBJ2-7,TRBD1,TRBV15,TGTGCCACCAGTACAGGGGATCTGAACGAGCAGTACTTC,CATSTGDLNEQYF
once,TRBJ2-1,-,TRBV9,TGTGCCAGCAGCGTAGTGGACTTCGCATCCAATGAGCAGTTCTTC,CASSVVDFASNEQFF
-,TRBJ1-2,TRBD1,TRBV5-1,TGCGCCAGCAGCTTGGACGGCGTTCAGACAGGGGCGGTTGGCTACACCTTC,CASSLDGVQTGAVGYTF
once,TRBJ1-2,TRBD1,TRBV10-2,TGCGCCAGCAGTCCCCAGGGGGAATATGGCTACACCTTC,CASSPQGEYGYTF